Sequencing of this T cell receptor beta chain was carried out in a study of tumor T cells in aggressive B-cell lymphoma. Trimming pared 5 bases from V and 7 bases from J, leaving 14 bases between. The CDR3 has 13 amino acids. CDR1 and CDR2 from the germline V gene are MDHEN and SYDVKM. Measured with immunoSEQ multiplex PCR; TCRdb has only the in-frame clones, and not every one. The repertoire holds thousands of clones, with approximately 78% as singletons. This clone occurred once. The sequence came from an adult with diffuse large B cell lymphoma. The chain carries TRBV28 and TRBJ1-1; D gene unclear. Sequencing used tumor tissue. For the CDR3, the DNA is TGTGCCAGCAGTATTTTAAACTCTCATGAAGCTTTCTTT. This sequence encodes CASSILNSHEAFF.